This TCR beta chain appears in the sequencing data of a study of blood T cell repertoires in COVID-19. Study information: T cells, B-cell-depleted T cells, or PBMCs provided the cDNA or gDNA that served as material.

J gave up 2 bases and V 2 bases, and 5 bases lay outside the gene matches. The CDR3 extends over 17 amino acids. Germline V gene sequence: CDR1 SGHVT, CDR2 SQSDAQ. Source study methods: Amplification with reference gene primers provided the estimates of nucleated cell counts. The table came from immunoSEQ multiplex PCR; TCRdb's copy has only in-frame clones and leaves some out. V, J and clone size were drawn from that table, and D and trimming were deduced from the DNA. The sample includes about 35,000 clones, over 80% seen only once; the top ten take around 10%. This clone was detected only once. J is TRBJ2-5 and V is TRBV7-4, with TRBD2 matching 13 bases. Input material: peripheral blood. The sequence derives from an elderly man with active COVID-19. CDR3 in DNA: TGTGCCAGCAGCTTAAGTCCGGGACTAGCGGGACAAGAGACCCAGTACTTC. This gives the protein CASSLSPGLAGQETQYF.